This TCR beta chain appears in the sequencing data of a study of graft-versus-host responses after intestinal transplantation. V lost 6 bases to trimming and J lost 8 bases; unmatched junction nucleotides: 0. CDR3 size: 10 residues. The germline V gene has CDR1 MDHEN and CDR2 SYDVKM. As concerns this clone: What it binds is unknown.

Sequencing was performed with immunoSEQ multiplex PCR; in TCRdb, only in-frame clones are kept and a portion is missing. The data show approximately 110,000 clones, with roughly 93% seen just once and 1.2% held by the top ten. The sequencing used unstimulated CD8+ T cells sorted from spleen or lymph node cells, collected before transplant. The chain links TRBV28 to TRBJ1-1; 7 bases align to TRBD1. The source of this sequence is a human donor who was the organ donor for an intestinal transplant. As DNA, the CDR3 is TGTGCCAGCAGGGACAGGGAAGCTTTCTTT. This gives the protein CASRDREAFF.